This paragraph covers one T cell receptor beta chain sequence. This sample is part of a study of T-cell reconstitution after alpha-beta-depleted transplantation in children. CDR1 MNHEY and CDR2 SVGEGT come from the germline V gene. CDR3 size: 14 residues. V lost 8 bases and J lost 7, with 21 bases in between. As it was prepared, the TCRbeta library received unique molecular identifiers. TCRdb ran MiXCR on the PCR reads and lists one entry per CDR3 protein. The sample carries fewer than 700,000 distinct CDR3 sequences, 13% recorded once. The V gene is TRBV6-2 or TRBV6-3, the J gene TRBJ2-7, with D perhaps matching TRBD1 (5 bases). Sequenced material: PBMCs, mostly from graft donor cells, taken 360 days after TCRalphabeta/CD19-depleted stem cell transplant. The TCR was taken from a male patient younger than 18 who had a stem cell transplant for acute myeloid leukemia, so the T cells may come from the graft donor. The CDR3 coding sequence is TGTGCCAGCTGGACAACTGGCCCTCCCGCGGAGCAGTACTTC. It encodes CASWTTGPPAEQYF.